The 13 T cell receptor beta chains given below trace back to one sample, sequenced in a study of blood T cell repertoires in COVID-19. Some clones are missing from TCRdb's copy, which holds only in-frame ones; the method was immunoSEQ multiplex PCR. Of a few hundred thousand clones in the sample, around 90% were seen once. The sequencing input was peripheral blood. These receptors came from a man aged 18 to 30 with active or convalescent COVID-19.

The chain recombines TRBV12-3 or TRBV12-4 with TRBJ1-2; D unclear. Trimming took off 4 bases at V and 3 bases at J, with 3 bases between the two ends. The CDR3 is made up of 11 amino acids. DNA for the CDR3: TGTGCCAGCAGTTCATACTATGGCTACACCTTC. Protein: CASSSYYGYTF.

CDR3: CASSTNSPGRSYEQYF. DNA of the CDR3: TGTGCCAGCAGCACAAACAGCCCAGGGAGGTCCTACGAGCAGTACTTC. This rearrangement joins TRBV27 to TRBJ2-7; tentatively, D is TRBD2 (6 bases). V was clipped by 6 bases and J by 1 base, with 19 bases between them. Per germline, CDR1 MNHEY and CDR2 SMNVEV (reference sequence). This CDR3 region has 16 residues.

This chain connects TRBV4-1 to TRBJ1-1, with TRBD1 as a possible D gene (5 bases). This CDR3 is 16 amino acids long. Trimming removed 0 bases at V and 4 bases at J, with 15 bases between. Germline values: CDR1 MGHRA, CDR2 YSYEKL. The CDR3 DNA sequence: TGCGCCAGCAGCCAAGAGTTGGGAGGGGCTCCCACTGAAGCTTTCTTT. Protein: CASSQELGGAPTEAFF.

The CDR3 protein is CSASRGSRVYEQYF. The CDR3 DNA reads as TGCAGTGCTAGTAGGGGATCCCGGGTTTACGAGCAGTACTTC. This chain links TRBV20-1 with TRBJ2-7, with TRBD1 as a possible D gene (5 bases). Germline CDR1 DFQATT, CDR2 SNEGSKA (reference sequence). The CDR3 covers 14 residues. Deletions cut 3 bases from V and 4 bases from J, with 16 bases between.

This clone was observed many times. The chain joins TRBV7-8 to TRBJ2-1, with 8 bases matching TRBD2. The ends lost 2 bases at V and 6 bases at J; junction bases unmatched: 0. There are 13 residues in the CDR3. CDR1 is SGHVS and CDR2 is FQNEAQ in the germline V gene. In DNA, the CDR3 is TGTGCCAGCAGCTTACTAGCGGGCAATGAGCAGTTCTTC. Amino acids: CASSLLAGNEQFF.

This clone was seen a few times. V and J are TRBV9 and TRBJ2-1, with TRBD2 as a possible D gene (6 bases). Between the trimmed V and J ends, which lost 2 bases and 8 bases, there was a span of 14 bases. The CDR3 loop spans 14 amino acids. The germline CDR1 and CDR2 sequences are SGDLS and YYNGEE. The CDR3, as DNA: TGTGCCAGCAGCGTCCTGACTAGTTCCGATGAGCAGTTCTTC. As protein: CASSVLTSSDEQFF.

V gene TRBV19 combines with J gene TRBJ1-1; no reliable D call. Germline lookup yields CDR1 LNHDA and CDR2 SQIVND (reference sequence). The CDR3 has 13 residues. V was clipped by 2 bases and J by 7 bases, with 11 bases between them. The CDR3 sequence is CASSIKGRGEAFF. The CDR3 region has the DNA TGTGCCAGTAGTATAAAAGGAAGAGGTGAAGCTTTCTTT.

V usage is TRBV7-9 and J usage is TRBJ1-1; maybe TRBD1 (5 bases). Trimming left V 4 bases short and J 4 bases short, with 13 bases between. This CDR3 region has 14 residues. The germline V gene encodes CDR1 SEHNR and CDR2 FQNEAQ (reference sequence). CDR3 in DNA: TGTGCCAGCAGCTCCAGGGTTTACGGCACTGAAGCTTTCTTT. Its protein is CASSSRVYGTEAFF. Drawing the rest from reference TRBV7-9 and TRBJ1-1, the complete variable domain is DTGVSQNPRHKITKRGQNVTFRCDPISEHNRLYWYRQTLGQGPEFLTYFQNEAQLEKSRLLSDRFSAERPKGSFSTLEIQRTEQGDSAMYLCASSSRVYGTEAFFGQGTRLTVV.

The chain uses TRBV5-4 and TRBJ1-3, with no clear D. CDR1 SGHNT and CDR2 YYREEE come from the germline V gene (reference sequence). V was cut by 4 bases and J by 1 base, with 18 bases left in between. The CDR3 is made up of 17 amino acids. The CDR3 is CASSQTGSKDSGNTIYF. The CDR3 region has the DNA TGTGCCAGCAGCCAAACCGGGTCTAAGGATTCTGGAAACACCATATATTTT.

The gene calls are TRBV27 and TRBJ2-7; TRBD1 matches at 8 bases. V was clipped by 5 bases and J by 3 bases; unmatched bases: 9. Germline V gene sequence: CDR1 MNHEY, CDR2 SMNVEV (reference sequence). This CDR3 has 15 amino acids. The CDR3 sequence is CASSARAGGVYEQYF. The CDR3 nucleotides are TGTGCCAGCAGTGCCCGGGCAGGGGGCGTCTACGAGCAGTACTTC.

The gene calls are TRBV9 and TRBJ2-1, with 7 positions matching TRBD2. There are 11 residues in the CDR3. CDR1 SGDLS and CDR2 YYNGEE come from the germline V gene. The V and J ends lost 3 bases and 9 bases, in that order; junction bases with no gene match: 0. In DNA form, the CDR3 reads TGTGCCAGCAGCGCGGGGGGTGAGCAGTTCTTC. Its translation is CASSAGGEQFF.

This chain connects TRBV4-2 to TRBJ2-7, with 7 positions matching TRBD2. V gave up 4 bases and J gave up 1 base; unmatched junction bases: 7. The germline V gene has CDR1 LGHNA and CDR2 YNFKEQ. This CDR3 contains 15 residues. CDR3 loop: CASSPWGRDSYEQYF. In DNA, the CDR3 is TGTGCCAGCAGCCCCTGGGGGAGGGATTCCTACGAGCAGTACTTC.

This rearrangement joins TRBV5-4 to TRBJ2-1, with TRBD2 matching 7 bases. This CDR3 contains 16 residues. Germline CDR1 reads SGHNT; CDR2 reads YYREEE (reference sequence). Trimming removed 4 bases from V and 1 base from J; junction bases left unmatched: 8. The CDR3, as DNA: TGTGCCAGCAGCCAAGCGCCGCGGGGGTCCTACAATGAGCAGTTCTTC. Protein sequence: CASSQAPRGSYNEQFF.